One sample yielded the 7 T cell receptor beta chains listed below, sequenced in a study of T cell repertoires in aging, cancer and after chemotherapy (dated by TCRdb to about 2019). Sequencing was carried out with an Illumina MiSeq. Using a mixed TRB-A/B primer pool, multiplex touch-down PCR amplified rearranged TRB sequences covering the V, D and J segments. The public reads were run again by TCRdb, first through fastp at Q25 and then through MiXCR, and only productive beta chains were kept. Every entry covers one CDR3 protein and lists the most common genes and DNA from its rows. A total of 15,000 to 20,000 distinct CDR3 sequences appear in this sample, roughly two fifths of them only once. The top ten constitute 15% to 20% of the sample. TCR beta rearrangements were amplified from genomic DNA extracted from peripheral blood rather than from sorted cells or RNA. Sequencing was done on a sample of blood. All receptors come from a human donor with a solid tumor.

The V gene is TRBV6-2 or TRBV6-3, the J gene TRBJ2-1; 7 nucleotides match TRBD2. Trimming removed 10 bases from V and 3 bases from J; junction bases left unmatched: 12. The CDR3 runs 15 residues. Germline V CDR1 and CDR2: MNHEY, SVGEGT. CDR3 DNA sequence: TGTGCCACACGACTGATTGAGCGGGGCTACAATGAGCAGTTCTTC. Translation: CATRLIERGYNEQFF.

This clonotype appeared a few times. V is TRBV10-3 and J is TRBJ1-4; 11 nucleotides agree with TRBD1. This CDR3 region has 14 residues. Germline CDR1 and CDR2: ENHRY and SYGVKD. The J segment lost 3 bases and the V segment lost 6 bases, leaving 0 bases of the junction unmatched. The CDR3 coding sequence is TGTGCCATCAGGGGACAGGGGGCTAATGAAAAACTGTTTTTT. Its protein product is CAIRGQGANEKLFF.

Judged by abundance, this clonotype is medium-sized. V gene TRBV7-9 combines with J gene TRBJ2-2, with TRBD1 matching 7 bases. CDR1 and CDR2 (germline): SEHNR, FQNEAQ (reference sequence). CDR3 length: 14 residues. The junction had 4 bases not matched to a gene; V was cut back by 5 bases and J by 4 bases. The CDR3 region is CASSQAGGTGELFF. In DNA form, the CDR3 reads TGTGCCAGCAGCCAAGCAGGGGGCACCGGGGAGCTGTTTTTT.

The chain has TRBV15 and TRBJ2-7; a possible D gene is TRBD1 (5 bases). V shed 0 bases and J shed 1 base, with 7 bases lying between them. Germline lookup yields CDR1 LNHNV and CDR2 YYDKDF (reference sequence). CDR3 size: 14 residues. Here the CDR3 reads CATSRDRGSYEQYF. Written as DNA, the CDR3 is TGTGCCACCAGCAGAGATAGGGGATCCTACGAGCAGTACTTC.

J is TRBJ2-1 and V is TRBV27, with TRBD2 matching 8 bases. Germline trimming cut 6 bases from V and 4 bases from J; bases unmatched to any gene: 11. Germline CDR1 is MNHEY and CDR2 is SMNVEV (reference sequence). The CDR3 runs 16 residues. The CDR3 sequence is CASSLTLADLYNEQFF. The CDR3 nucleotides are TGTGCCAGCAGCTTAACACTAGCGGACCTATACAATGAGCAGTTCTTC.

This clonotype was seen more than once but under ten times. The rearrangement uses TRBV6-5 and TRBJ2-1; 12 bases fit TRBD2. CDR1 and CDR2 (germline): MNHEY, SVGAGI. The CDR3 is made up of 14 amino acids. V lost 7 bases and J lost 6; bases outside the gene matches: 4. This CDR3 reads CASTSSGGANEQFF. The CDR3, as DNA: TGTGCCAGCACCTCTAGCGGGGGGGCCAATGAGCAGTTCTTC.

The chain carries TRBV19 and TRBJ1-5; no clear D. Germline V CDR1 and CDR2: LNHDA, SQIVND (reference sequence). The ends were cut back, 2 bases at V and 3 bases at J, with 11 bases in the middle. This CDR3 has 15 residues. For the CDR3, the DNA is TGTGCCAGTAGTATAAGACCGCCTCCCAATCAGCCCCAGCATTTT. It translates to CASSIRPPPNQPQHF.